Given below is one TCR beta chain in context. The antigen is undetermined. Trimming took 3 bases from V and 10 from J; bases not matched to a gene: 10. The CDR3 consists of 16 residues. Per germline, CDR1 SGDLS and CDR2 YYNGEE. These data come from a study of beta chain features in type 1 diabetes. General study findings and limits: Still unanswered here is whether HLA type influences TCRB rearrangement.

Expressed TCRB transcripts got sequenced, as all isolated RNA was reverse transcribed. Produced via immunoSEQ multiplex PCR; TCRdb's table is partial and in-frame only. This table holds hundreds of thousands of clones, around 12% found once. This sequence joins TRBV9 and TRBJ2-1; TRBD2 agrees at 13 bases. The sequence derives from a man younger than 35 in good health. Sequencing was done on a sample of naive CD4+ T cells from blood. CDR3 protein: CASSARGLAGAREQFF. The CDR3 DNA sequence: TGTGCCAGCAGCGCCCGCGGACTAGCGGGAGCGCGCGAGCAGTTCTTC.